One sample yielded the 21 T cell receptor beta chains listed below, sequenced in a study of T cell responses to AZD1222 COVID-19 vaccine. The table came from immunoSEQ multiplex PCR; TCRdb's copy has only in-frame clones and leaves some out. The sample consists of approximately 150,000 clones, 85% to 95% of them appearing once. Sample: peripheral blood, taken on day 0 of AZD1222 vaccination. All receptors derive from an adult in good health.

The chain is built from TRBV4-3 and TRBJ2-7, with 8 bases that match TRBD2. Trimming at V came to 0 bases and at J to 5 bases, leaving 6 bases not matched to a gene. This CDR3 contains 15 residues. CDR1 LGHNA and CDR2 YSLEER come from the germline V gene. The CDR3 DNA sequence: TGCGCCAGCAGCCAAGATACGGGAGGGCCGAACGAGCAGTACTTC. Translation: CASSQDTGGPNEQYF.

This chain links TRBV3-1 (or the pseudogene TRBV3-2) with TRBJ2-7; 8 bases align to TRBD2. Germline lookup yields CDR1 LGHDT and CDR2 YNNKEL (reference sequence). The CDR3 totals 17 residues. V lost 1 base and J lost 4; bases outside the gene matches: 12. CDR3 sequence: CASSQGRGRGGRYEQYF. The CDR3 DNA sequence: TGTGCCAGCAGCCAAGGAAGAGGACGGGGGGGCCGGTACGAGCAGTACTTC.

In DNA, the CDR3 is TGTGCCAGTAGCCTCATGGGGGGCGCGGGGGAAAAACTGTTTTTT. It encodes CASSLMGGAGEKLFF. This chain links TRBV19 with TRBJ1-4; D perhaps matches TRBD1 (6 bases). Germline loops: CDR1 LNHDA, CDR2 SQIVND (reference sequence). The CDR3 has 15 amino acids. V lost 6 bases and J lost 8, with 19 bases in between.

The chain is built from TRBV27 and TRBJ2-1, with TRBD1 matching over 8 bases. J gave up 7 bases and V 5 bases, and 7 bases lay outside the gene matches. The length of the CDR3 is 14 residues. From germline, CDR1 is MNHEY and CDR2 SMNVEV (reference sequence). CDR3 amino acids: CASSHQGAKNEQFF. The CDR3 nucleotides are TGTGCCAGCAGTCACCAGGGGGCGAAGAATGAGCAGTTCTTC.

The chain carries TRBV12-3 or TRBV12-4 and TRBJ1-2, with TRBD1 as a possible D gene (5 bases). This CDR3 region has 13 residues. Trimming stripped 7 bases from V and 6 bases from J, with 15 bases between. Here the CDR3 DNA reads TGTGCCAGCACCCCAGATCCAGGGAATGGCTACACCTTC. It yields the protein CASTPDPGNGYTF.

This clone was recorded once. The chain recombines TRBV14 with TRBJ1-1, with D possibly matching TRBD1 (5 bases). Trimming took 2 bases from V and 1 from J, leaving 14 bases between them. Germline V gene lookup returns CDR1 SGHDN and CDR2 FVKESK. The CDR3 is made up of 16 amino acids. The CDR3 loop reads CASSQSPGLRNTEAFF. CDR3 in DNA: TGTGCCAGCAGCCAATCCCCGGGACTTAGGAACACTGAAGCTTTCTTT.

The chain links TRBV7-3 to TRBJ2-1; D tentatively reads TRBD1 or TRBD2 (5 bases each). The CDR3 sequence is 15 residues long. The germline V gene encodes CDR1 SGHTA and CDR2 FQGTGA. V lost 1 base and J 4 bases, leaving 11 bases between the germline ends. The CDR3 DNA sequence: TGTGCCAGCAGCTTAAGGGGGAGAGATTACAATGAGCAGTTCTTC. Amino acids: CASSLRGRDYNEQFF.

The chain uses TRBV7-3 and TRBJ1-2, with D perhaps TRBD1 (6 bases). This CDR3 is 16 amino acids long. Germline CDR1 is SGHTA and CDR2 is FQGTGA. Trimming stripped 0 bases from V and 7 bases from J, with 18 bases between. Here the CDR3 reads CASSLTEPPGDGGYTF. CDR3 coding DNA: TGTGCCAGCAGCTTAACGGAACCCCCAGGGGACGGTGGCTACACCTTC.

The chain joins TRBV10-2 to TRBJ1-5, with 8 bases aligning to TRBD1. The germline V gene encodes CDR1 WSHSY and CDR2 SAAADI. Trimming cost V 8 bases and J 5 bases; bases outside gene matches: 5. The CDR3 is 13 amino acids. CDR3 loop: CASGTGQHQPQHF. CDR3 DNA sequence: TGCGCCAGCGGGACAGGTCAACATCAGCCCCAGCATTTT.

V usage is TRBV2 and J usage is TRBJ1-1; D is uncertain. CDR3 size: 11 residues. Germline CDR1 is SNHLY and CDR2 is FYNNEI. V lost 1 base and J 8 bases, leaving 5 bases between the germline ends. This CDR3 is CASSEVSEAFF. CDR3 sequence (DNA): TGTGCCAGCAGTGAAGTGTCGGAAGCTTTCTTT.

This sequence joins TRBV2 and TRBJ1-5; D is uncertain. The V gene lost 6 bases and the J gene lost 4 bases, with 10 bases spanning the gap. The V gene's germline CDR1 is SNHLY and CDR2 FYNNEI. This CDR3 comprises 13 residues. CDR3 protein: CASSYSENQPQHF. DNA for the CDR3: TGTGCCAGCAGCTACAGCGAAAATCAGCCCCAGCATTTT.

The chain couples TRBV7-9 to TRBJ1-2; the D is unclear. V lost 5 bases and J lost 5, with 18 bases in between. The CDR3 is made up of 15 amino acids. Germline CDR1 reads SEHNR; CDR2 reads FQNEAQ (reference sequence). The CDR3 DNA reads TGTGCCAGCAGCCCGTCGGGCAGTTACTTTTATGGCTACACCTTC. This gives the protein CASSPSGSYFYGYTF. Based on the CDR3 plus reference TRBV7-9 and TRBJ1-2, the full variable domain is DTGVSQNPRHKITKRGQNVTFRCDPISEHNRLYWYRQTLGQGPEFLTYFQNEAQLEKSRLLSDRFSAERPKGSFSTLEIQRTEQGDSAMYLCASSPSGSYFYGYTFGSGTRLTVV.

The V gene is TRBV27, the J gene TRBJ2-1, with TRBD1 matching over 12 bases. V lost 6 bases, J lost 7 bases, and 7 bases stayed unmatched. CDR3 size: 15 residues. Germline lookup yields CDR1 MNHEY and CDR2 SMNVEV (reference sequence). CDR3 in DNA: TGTGCCAGCAGCACAGGGACAGGGGGCGGTAATGAGCAGTTCTTC. Residues: CASSTGTGGGNEQFF.

J is TRBJ2-1 and V is TRBV6-1, with 8 bases matching TRBD2. The length of the CDR3 is 16 residues. V shed 1 base and J 0 bases; nucleotides not matched to a gene: 2. CDR1 is MNHNS, CDR2 SASEGT, per germline. The DNA for the CDR3 is TGTGCCAGCAGTGAAGAGCGGGGGCCCTCCTACAATGAGCAGTTCTTC. It yields the protein CASSEERGPSYNEQFF.

This chain joins TRBV4-1 and TRBJ2-4, with D perhaps matching TRBD1 or TRBD2 (5 bases each). This CDR3 is 19 amino acids long. Trimming shortened V by 2 bases and J by 7 bases, and 27 bases separated the two germline ends. Germline V gene data show CDR1 as MGHRA and CDR2 as YSYEKL. This CDR3 reads CASSQFNAPGPVMGNIQYF. Written as DNA, the CDR3 is TGCGCCAGCAGCCAATTCAACGCCCCGGGACCCGTAATGGGGAACATTCAGTACTTC.

This chain connects TRBV5-1 to TRBJ1-1; D is undetermined. With 1 base removed from V and 4 bases from J, the gap between germline ends came to 8 bases. Germline V lookup: CDR1 SGHRS, CDR2 YFSETQ. The CDR3 extends over 13 amino acids. CDR3 DNA sequence: TGCGCCAGCAGCTTGAAGGAGAGCACTGAAGCTTTCTTT. This codes for CASSLKESTEAFF.

This chain connects TRBV12-3 or TRBV12-4 to TRBJ1-2; 9 bases match TRBD1. With V trimmed by 6 bases and J by 6 bases, 5 bases remained unmatched. CDR3 length: 13 residues. CDR3 loop: CASSSGQGDGYTF. The CDR3 coding sequence is TGTGCCAGCAGCTCGGGACAGGGAGATGGCTACACCTTC.

The rearrangement uses TRBV27 and TRBJ2-7; D possibly corresponds to TRBD1 (5 bases). CDR3 length: 15 residues. V lost 6 bases, J lost 0 bases, and 15 bases lay in between. The germline CDR1 and CDR2 sequences are MNHEY and SMNVEV (reference sequence). The CDR3 sequence is CASRMGRTSSYEQYF. CDR3 in DNA: TGTGCCAGCAGAATGGGGCGTACGAGCTCCTACGAGCAGTACTTC.

This clone came up a few times. J is TRBJ2-2 and V is TRBV7-8; possible D gene TRBD1, 6 bases. Between the trimmed V and J ends, which lost 3 bases and 4 bases, there was a span of 15 bases. CDR1 and CDR2 from the germline V gene are SGHVS and FQNEAQ. The CDR3 is 16 amino acids. The CDR3 is CASSLRARGSTGELFF. The CDR3 DNA reads TGTGCCAGCAGCTTGAGGGCCAGGGGCTCCACCGGGGAGCTGTTTTTT. The entire variable domain, with the rest obtained from reference TRBV7-8 and TRBJ2-2, is as follows: GAGVSQSPRYKVAKRGQDVALRCDPISGHVSLFWYQQALGQGPEFLTYFQNEAQLDKSGLPSDRFFAERPEGSVSTLKIQRTQQEDSAVYLCASSLRARGSTGELFFGEGSRLTVL.

The V gene is TRBV11-2, the J gene TRBJ2-7, with TRBD1 as a possible D gene (6 bases). The CDR3 has 15 amino acids. Germline CDR1 reads SGHAT; CDR2 reads FQNNGV. Deletions cut 2 bases from V and 1 base from J, with 12 bases between. CDR3 sequence reads: CASSLIGGGSYEQYF. The CDR3 region has the DNA TGTGCCAGCAGCTTAATTGGGGGCGGTTCCTACGAGCAGTACTTC. The full variable domain, with the rest looked up from reference TRBV11-2 and TRBJ2-7, is EAGVAQSPRYKIIEKRQSVAFWCNPISGHATLYWYQQILGQGPKLLIQFQNNGVVDDSQLPKDRFSAERLKGVDSTLKIQPAKLEDSAVYLCASSLIGGGSYEQYFGPGTRLTVT.

This clone has more than one count but fewer than ten. The rearrangement links TRBV6-4 to TRBJ2-1; no firm D call. There are 13 residues in the CDR3. Trimming pared 4 bases from V and 5 bases from J, leaving 9 bases between. Germline V gives CDR1 MRHNA, CDR2 SNTAGT. In DNA form, the CDR3 reads TGTGCCAGCAGTGGAGGAGAAAACAATGAGCAGTTCTTC. Translation gives CASSGGENNEQFF.